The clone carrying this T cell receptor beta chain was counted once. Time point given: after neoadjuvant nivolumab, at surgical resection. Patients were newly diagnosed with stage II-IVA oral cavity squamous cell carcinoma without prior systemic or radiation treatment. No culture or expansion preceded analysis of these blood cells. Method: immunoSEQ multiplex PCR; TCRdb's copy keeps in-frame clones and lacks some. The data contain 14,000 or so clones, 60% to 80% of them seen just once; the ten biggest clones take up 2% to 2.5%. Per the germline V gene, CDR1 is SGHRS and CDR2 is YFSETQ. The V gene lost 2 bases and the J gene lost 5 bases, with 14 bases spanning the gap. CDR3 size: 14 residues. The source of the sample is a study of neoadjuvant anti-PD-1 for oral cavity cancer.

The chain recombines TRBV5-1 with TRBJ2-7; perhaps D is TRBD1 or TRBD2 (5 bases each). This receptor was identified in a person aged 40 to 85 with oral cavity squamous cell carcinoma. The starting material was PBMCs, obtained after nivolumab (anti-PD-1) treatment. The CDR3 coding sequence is TGCGCCAGCAGCTTCGGGGCCGCCGGGGACGAGCAGTACTTC. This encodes CASSFGAAGDEQYF.